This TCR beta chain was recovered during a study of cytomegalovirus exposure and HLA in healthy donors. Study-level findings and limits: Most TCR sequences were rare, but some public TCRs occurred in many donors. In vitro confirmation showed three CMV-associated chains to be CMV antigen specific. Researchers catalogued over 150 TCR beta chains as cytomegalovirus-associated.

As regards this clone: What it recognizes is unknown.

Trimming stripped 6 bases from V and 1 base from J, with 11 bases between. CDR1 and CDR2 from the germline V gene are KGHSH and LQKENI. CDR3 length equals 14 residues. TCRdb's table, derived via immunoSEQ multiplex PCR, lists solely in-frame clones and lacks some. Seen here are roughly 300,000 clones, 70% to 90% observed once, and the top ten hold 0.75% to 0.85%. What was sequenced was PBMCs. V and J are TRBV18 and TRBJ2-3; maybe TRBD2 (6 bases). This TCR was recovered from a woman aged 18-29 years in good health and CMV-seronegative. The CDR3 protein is CASSPGLRTDTQYF. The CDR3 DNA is TGTGCCAGCTCCCCGGGACTCCGCACAGATACGCAGTATTTT.